This TCR beta chain derives from a study of CD8 T cells in ankylosing spondylitis. General study findings and limits: Enrichment of disease-linked clones was reportedly significant in matched ankylosing spondylitis synovial fluid. Certain motif variants had earlier been reported in reactive arthritis synovial fluid and blood. Blood of patients with ankylosing spondylitis appeared to be characterized by a TCR beta motif of fewer than 10 highly homologous variants.

This clonotype came up many times. Antigen specificity is unknown. As the method for making TCR beta libraries, quantitative 5'-RACE with molecular barcodes was used. In TCRdb, the 5' RACE reads were re-called with MiXCR into one record per CDR3 protein. The sample lists 210,000 or so distinct CDR3 sequences, approximately 7.6% seen once, with more than 4.5% in the top ten. V shed 6 bases and J shed 1 base, with 12 bases lying between them. This CDR3 has 14 residues. Sequencing used blood, either unsorted or a sorted T cell fraction (not recorded which). The receptor's source is a female donor with ankylosing spondylitis or in good health (not recorded which). The V call is TRBV12-3 or TRBV12-4, the J call TRBJ1-1; D gene unclear. CDR3 amino acids: CASRPIFQNTEAFF. DNA of the CDR3: TGTGCCAGCAGGCCAATATTCCAGAACACTGAAGCTTTCTTT.